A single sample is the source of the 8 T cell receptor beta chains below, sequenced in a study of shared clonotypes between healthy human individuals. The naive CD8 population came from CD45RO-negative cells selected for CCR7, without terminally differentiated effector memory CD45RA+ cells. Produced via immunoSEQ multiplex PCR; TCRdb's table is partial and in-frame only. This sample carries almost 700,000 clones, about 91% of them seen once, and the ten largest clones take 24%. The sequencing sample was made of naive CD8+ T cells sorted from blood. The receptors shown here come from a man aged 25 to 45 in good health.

This CDR3 reads CASTDSEAGRIYNEQFF. The CDR3 DNA reads TGTGCCAGCACCGATTCAGAGGCGGGACGGATCTACAATGAGCAGTTCTTC. The chain recombines TRBV11-2 with TRBJ2-1; maybe TRBD2 (6 bases). Trimming pared 7 bases from V and 3 bases from J, leaving 22 bases between. Germline CDR1 reads SGHAT; CDR2 reads FQNNGV. CDR3 length: 17 residues.

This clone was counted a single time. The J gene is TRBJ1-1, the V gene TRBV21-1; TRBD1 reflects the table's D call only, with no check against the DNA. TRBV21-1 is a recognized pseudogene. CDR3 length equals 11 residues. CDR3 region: CASRSDTEAFF. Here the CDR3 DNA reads TGTGCCAGCAGGTCAGACACTGAAGCTTTCTTT.

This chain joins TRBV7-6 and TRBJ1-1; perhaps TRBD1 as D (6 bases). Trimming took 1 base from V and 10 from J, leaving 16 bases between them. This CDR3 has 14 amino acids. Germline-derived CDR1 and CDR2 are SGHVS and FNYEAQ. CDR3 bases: TGTGCCAGCAGCTTAGGGGCAGGGGACGTCTCAGCTTTCTTT. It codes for CASSLGAGDVSAFF.

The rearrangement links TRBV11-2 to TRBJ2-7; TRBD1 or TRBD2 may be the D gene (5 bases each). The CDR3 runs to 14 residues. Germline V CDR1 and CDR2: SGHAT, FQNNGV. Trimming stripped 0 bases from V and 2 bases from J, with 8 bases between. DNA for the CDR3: TGTGCCAGCAGCTTAGATGGGGGACCCTACGAGCAGTACTTC. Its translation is CASSLDGGPYEQYF.

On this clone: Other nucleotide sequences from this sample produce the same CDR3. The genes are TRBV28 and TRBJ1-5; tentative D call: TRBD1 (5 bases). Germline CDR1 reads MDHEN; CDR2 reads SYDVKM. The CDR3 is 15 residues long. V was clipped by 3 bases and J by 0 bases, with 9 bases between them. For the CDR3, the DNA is TGTGCCAGCAGTTTTGAGGGGTCTAGCAATCAGCCCCAGCATTTT. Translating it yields CASSFEGSSNQPQHF.

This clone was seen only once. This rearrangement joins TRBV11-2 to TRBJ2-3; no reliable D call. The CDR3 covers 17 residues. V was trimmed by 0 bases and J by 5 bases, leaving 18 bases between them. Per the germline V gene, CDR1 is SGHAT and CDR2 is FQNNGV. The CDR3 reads CASSLEGWPFVGDTQYF. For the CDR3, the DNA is TGTGCCAGCAGCTTAGAGGGGTGGCCGTTCGTAGGAGATACGCAGTATTTT.

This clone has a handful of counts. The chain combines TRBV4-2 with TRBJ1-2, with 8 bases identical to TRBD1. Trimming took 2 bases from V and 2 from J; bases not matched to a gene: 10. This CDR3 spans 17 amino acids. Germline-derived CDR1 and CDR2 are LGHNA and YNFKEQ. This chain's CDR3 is CASSQQGARSPNYGYTF. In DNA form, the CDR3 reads TGTGCCAGCAGCCAACAGGGGGCAAGATCCCCCAACTATGGCTACACCTTC.

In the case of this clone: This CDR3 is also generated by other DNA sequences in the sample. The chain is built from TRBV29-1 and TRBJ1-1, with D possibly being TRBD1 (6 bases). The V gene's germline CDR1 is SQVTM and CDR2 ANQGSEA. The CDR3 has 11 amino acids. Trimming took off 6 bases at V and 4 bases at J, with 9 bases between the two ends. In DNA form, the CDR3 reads TGCAGCGTCGAGGACAGCACTGAAGCTTTCTTT. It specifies CSVEDSTEAFF.